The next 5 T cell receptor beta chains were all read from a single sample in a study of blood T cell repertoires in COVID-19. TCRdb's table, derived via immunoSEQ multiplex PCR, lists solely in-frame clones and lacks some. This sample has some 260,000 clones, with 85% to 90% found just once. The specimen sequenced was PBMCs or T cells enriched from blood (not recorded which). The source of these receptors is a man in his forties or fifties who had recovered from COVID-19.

CDR3 residues: CASGAGGLAGELFF. In DNA form, the CDR3 reads TGTGCTAGTGGTGCAGGGGGCTTAGCCGGGGAGCTGTTTTTT. The gene calls are TRBV12-5 and TRBJ2-2; 8 bases agree with TRBD1. Trimming took 5 bases from V and 6 from J; bases not matched to a gene: 5. The CDR3 is 14 residues long. The germline CDR1 and CDR2 sequences are LGHNT and FRNRAP. Full variable domain (rest looked up from reference TRBV12-5 and TRBJ2-2): DARVTQTPRHKVTEMGQEVTMRCQPILGHNTVFWYRQTMMQGLELLAYFRNRAPLDDSGMPKDRFSAEMPDATLATLKIQPSEPRDSAVYFCASGAGGLAGELFFGEGSRLTVL.

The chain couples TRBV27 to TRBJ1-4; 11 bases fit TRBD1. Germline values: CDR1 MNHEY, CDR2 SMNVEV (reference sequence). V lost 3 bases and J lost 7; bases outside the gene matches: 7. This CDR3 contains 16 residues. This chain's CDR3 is CASSFRPGQGVEKLFF. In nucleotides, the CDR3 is TGTGCCAGCAGTTTTCGACCGGGACAGGGGGTTGAAAAACTGTTTTTT.

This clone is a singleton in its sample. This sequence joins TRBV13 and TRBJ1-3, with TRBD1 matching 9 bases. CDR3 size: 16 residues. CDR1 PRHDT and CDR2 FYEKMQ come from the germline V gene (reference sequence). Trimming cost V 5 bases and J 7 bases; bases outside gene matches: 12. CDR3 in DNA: TGTGCCAGCAGCACTCACCCGGGACAGGGATGGAACACCATATATTTT. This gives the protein CASSTHPGQGWNTIYF.

The CDR3 region has the DNA TGTGCCAGCATACTTGTCACTAGCGGGGGCAATGAGCAGTTCTTC. Its protein is CASILVTSGGNEQFF. This chain links TRBV28 with TRBJ2-1, with 11 nucleotides matching TRBD2. The germline V gene encodes CDR1 MDHEN and CDR2 SYDVKM. This CDR3 is built from 15 residues. V gave up 7 bases and J gave up 6 bases; unmatched junction bases: 8.

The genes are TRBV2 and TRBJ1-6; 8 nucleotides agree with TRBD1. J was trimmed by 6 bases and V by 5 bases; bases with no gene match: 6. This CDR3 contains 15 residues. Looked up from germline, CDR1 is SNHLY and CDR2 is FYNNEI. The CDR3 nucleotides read TGTGCCAGCAGTACGCGACAGGGGATTAATTCACCCCTCCACTTT. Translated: CASSTRQGINSPLHF. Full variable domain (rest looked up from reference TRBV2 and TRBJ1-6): EPEVTQTPSHQVTQMGQEVILRCVPISNHLYFYWYRQILGQKVEFLVSFYNNEISEKSEIFDDQFSVERPDGSNFTLKIRSTKLEDSAMYFCASSTRQGINSPLHFGNGTRLTVT.